These T cell receptor beta chains were read from a single sample in a study of T cells after yellow fever vaccination. TCRdb reprocessed the 5' RACE reads via MiXCR and lists one record per CDR3 protein. The repertoire holds 75,000 to 100,000 distinct CDR3 sequences, with about 8.2% as singletons. The sample here was CD8+ T cells not binding an NS4B(214-222) dextramer, sorted from PBMCs, taken more than 13 days after the first yellow fever vaccination. These receptor sequences come from a man aged 18-30 years who received the YFV17D yellow fever vaccine. Both conserved end residues are part of each CDR3. The D gene is left open where the match is weak. Expanded clones get a size class; other rows say once, few or many, or leave the size out.

V gene	J gene	clone size	D gene	CDR3 DNA	CDR3 protein
TRBV4-1	TRBJ2-3	.	TRBD2	TGCGCCAGCAGCCAAAGAGGCGCCCAGACTAGCGGGGGTACAGATACGCAGTATTTT	CASSQRGAQTSGGTDTQYF
TRBV20-1	TRBJ2-7	.	TRBD1	TGCAGTGCTAGAGATGGGCTCGGGACAGGGCCCGAGCAGTACTTC	CSARDGLGTGPEQYF
TRBV20-1	TRBJ2-1	few	TRBD2	TGCAGTGCAGGGGAGGGGTATACTCTTTACAATGAGCAGTTCTTC	CSAGEGYTLYNEQFF
TRBV7-8	TRBJ2-2	.	.	TGTGCCAGCAGCCCACGGAAGACAGGAAACACCGGGGAGCTGTTTTTT	CASSPRKTGNTGELFF
TRBV25-1	TRBJ2-3	.	TRBD1	TGTGCCAGCAGTGTACCAGTAAGGGACAGGGACACAGATACGCAGTATTTT	CASSVPVRDRDTDTQYF
TRBV27	TRBJ2-1	.	TRBD2	TGTGCCAGCAGTTTGACTAGCGGGGTCGTTTGTTACAATGAGCAGTTCTTC	CASSLTSGVVCYNEQFF
TRBV9	TRBJ2-1	few	TRBD1	TGTGCCAGCAGCGTAGCTCTCAGGGGGCTCAATGAGCAGTTCTTC	CASSVALRGLNEQFF
TRBV6-1	TRBJ2-2	few	.	TGTGCCAGCAGTGAGTGGAGGACAGCGAACACCGGGGAGCTGTTTTTT	CASSEWRTANTGELFF
TRBV25-1	TRBJ2-3	.	.	TGTGCCAGCAGTGAATACATGGGGGAGGCCGATACGCAGTATTTT	CASSEYMGEADTQYF
TRBV12-3/TRBV12-4	TRBJ1-5	few	TRBD1	TGTGCCAGCAGTTTTTGGGACAGGGGCTTGTATCAGCCCCAGCATTTT	CASSFWDRGLYQPQHF
TRBV4-2	TRBJ2-1	few	.	TGTGCCAGCAGCCAAGGCGCCTTGAATGAGCAGTTCTTC	CASSQGALNEQFF
TRBV4-3	TRBJ2-2	many	TRBD2	TGCGCCAGCAGCCAAGAGGTAGCGGGGGGGGCCAGCACCGGGGAGCTGTTTTTT	CASSQEVAGGASTGELFF
TRBV11-2	TRBJ2-1	.	TRBD2	TGTGCCAGCAGCTTCGGGGGGGGGCGGACTAGCTCCTACAATGAGCAGTTCTTC	CASSFGGGRTSSYNEQFF
TRBV19	TRBJ2-7	few	TRBD2	TGTGCCAGTTCGACTAGCGGGGGGAACTACGAGCAGTACTTC	CASSTSGGNYEQYF
TRBV29-1	TRBJ1-2	few	.	TGCAGCGTTCCAGGGGACTATGGCTACACCTTC	CSVPGDYGYTF
TRBV4-1	TRBJ1-1	many	.	TGCGCCAGCAGCCAGTCGGCGGGGGACACTGAAGCTTTCTTT	CASSQSAGDTEAFF
TRBV29-1	TRBJ2-3	.	.	TGCAGCGTTGCGGACACTTCTCCAGATACGCAGTATTTT	CSVADTSPDTQYF
TRBV4-1	TRBJ1-6	.	TRBD1	TGCGCCAGCAGCCAAGGAGGAGGGGGCTACTCCTATAATTCACCCCTCCACTTT	CASSQGGGGYSYNSPLHF
TRBV20-1	TRBJ2-1	many	TRBD2	TGCAGTGCTAGAGGCCCGGTCCAGCGGGGGTACAATGAGCAGTTCTTC	CSARGPVQRGYNEQFF
TRBV28	TRBJ1-3	.	TRBD1	TGTGCCAGCAGTGACAGGGGGCTCTCTGGAAACACCATATATTTT	CASSDRGLSGNTIYF
TRBV11-2	TRBJ2-5	many	.	TGTGCCAGCAGCTTAGGGGTCACCGGGGCAAAGGAGACCCAGTACTTC	CASSLGVTGAKETQYF
TRBV3-1	TRBJ1-1	few	.	TGTGCCAGCAGCCAAGGGGCAGGGTTTAAGAACACTGAAGCTTTCTTT	CASSQGAGFKNTEAFF
TRBV6-5	TRBJ1-6	few	.	TGTGCCAGCAGTTACGGCAGGGGAAATTCACCCCTCCACTTT	CASSYGRGNSPLHF
TRBV4-3	TRBJ1-1	few	.	TGCGCCAGCAGCCAGAGGGGGTTCACTGAAGCTTTCTTT	CASSQRGFTEAFF
TRBV27	TRBJ2-3	few	.	TGTGCCAGTCACCCCCACGGGCCGGAGGATGCAGATACGCAGTATTTT	CASHPHGPEDADTQYF
TRBV12-3/TRBV12-4	TRBJ2-2	.	.	TGTGCCAGCAGTTTCCTCGGGGGGGACAGGGCGAACACCGGGGAGCTGTTTTTT	CASSFLGGDRANTGELFF
TRBV6-1	TRBJ2-7	few	TRBD2	TGTGCCAGCAGTATTAGCGGGGGGATAAACGAGCAGTACTTC	CASSISGGINEQYF
TRBV12-3/TRBV12-4	TRBJ1-1	few	.	TGTGCCAGCAGCCCCGGGACCCCGACTTCTGAAGCTTTCTTT	CASSPGTPTSEAFF
TRBV7-3	TRBJ2-1	.	.	TGTGCCAGCAGCTTACAAACGGGGGAACTAAATGAGCAGTTCTTC	CASSLQTGELNEQFF
TRBV27	TRBJ1-6	many	.	TGTGCCAGCAGTTTCCTCAGCCCGTTCGACATCTCCTATAATTCACCCCTCCACTTT	CASSFLSPFDISYNSPLHF
TRBV29-1	TRBJ1-1	.	.	TGCAGCGTTGAACCGGGGAACACTGAAGCTTTCTTT	CSVEPGNTEAFF
TRBV12-3/TRBV12-4	TRBJ2-5	many	.	TGTGCCAGCAGTCCGCCTAGCGTTGAGACCCAGTACTTC	CASSPPSVETQYF
TRBV6-2/TRBV6-3	TRBJ1-2	.	TRBD1	TGTGCCAGCAGTTCCTTTGGGACAGTCTCTAACTATGGCTACACCTTC	CASSSFGTVSNYGYTF
TRBV7-9	TRBJ1-6	.	.	TGTGCCAGCAGCTCCCGTCTTAGCTCCTATAATTCACCCCTCCACTTT	CASSSRLSSYNSPLHF
TRBV6-4	TRBJ2-3	many	TRBD2	TGTGCCAGCAGTGAAACTAGCGGGGGGGCAGATACGCAGTATTTT	CASSETSGGADTQYF
TRBV9	TRBJ2-3	.	.	TGTGCCAGCAGCACCAGGGGGGAGGATACGCAGTATTTT	CASSTRGEDTQYF
TRBV5-4	TRBJ2-3	few	TRBD2	TGTGCCAGCAGCTTGGACCCTAGCGGGGTTAGCACAGATACGCAGTATTTT	CASSLDPSGVSTDTQYF
TRBV29-1	TRBJ1-1	few	.	TGCAGCGTACCCTTAAACGGAGACCTGGAGGAAGCTTTCTTT	CSVPLNGDLEEAFF
TRBV27	TRBJ1-5	few	TRBD1	TGTGCCAGCAGTTTGACAGGGGCTAGCAATCAGCCCCAGCATTTT	CASSLTGASNQPQHF
TRBV20-1	TRBJ2-1	.	.	TGCAGTGCTACCGGGGGAATGGGCAATGAGCAGTTCTTC	CSATGGMGNEQFF
TRBV12-3/TRBV12-4	TRBJ2-7	.	.	TGTGCCAGCAGTTTAGGGGTTACCTACGAGCAGTACTTC	CASSLGVTYEQYF
TRBV7-9	TRBJ2-2	few	.	TGTGCCAGCAGCGAACAGGGGAACACCGGGGAGCTGTTTTTT	CASSEQGNTGELFF
TRBV7-8	TRBJ2-6	.	.	TGTGCCAGTTCTGGGGCCAACGTCCTGACTTTC	CASSGANVLTF
TRBV20-1	TRBJ1-1	.	TRBD1	TGCAGTGCTTATGGAGGGACAGGGGCTAACACTGAAGCTTTCTTT	CSAYGGTGANTEAFF
TRBV7-6	TRBJ2-7	many	.	TGTGCCAGCAGCTTAGGACAGGTTTACGAGCAGTACTTC	CASSLGQVYEQYF
TRBV4-1	TRBJ2-2	many	.	TGCGCCAGCAGCCAAGTCGCAACAGGGCGTATCGACACCGGGGAGCTGTTTTTT	CASSQVATGRIDTGELFF
TRBV7-8	TRBJ2-5	many	.	TGTGCCAGCAGCTTTCAGGGCCAAGAGACCCAGTACTTC	CASSFQGQETQYF
TRBV4-1	TRBJ1-1	.	.	TGCGCCAGCAGACAAGGCCTCACTGAAGCTTTCTTT	CASRQGLTEAFF
TRBV6-2/TRBV6-3	TRBJ2-1	few	.	TGTGCCAGCAGGCGTCTTGAGGGGGTAGCCCATGAGCAGTTCTTC	CASRRLEGVAHEQFF
TRBV20-1	TRBJ1-1	.	.	TGCAGTGCTACCTGGCGGAACACTGAAGCTTTCTTT	CSATWRNTEAFF
TRBV19	TRBJ2-1	.	.	TGTGCCAGTAGTATCCTAGCGCTAACGGGTGAGCAGTTCTTC	CASSILALTGEQFF
TRBV4-1	TRBJ2-4	.	.	TGCGCCAGCAGCCAAGTGAGGGGGGCCAAAAACATTCAGTACTTC	CASSQVRGAKNIQYF
TRBV12-3/TRBV12-4	TRBJ1-1	few	.	TGTGCCAGCAGTTTAGCGCAAGCAGCGAACACTGAAGCTTTCTTT	CASSLAQAANTEAFF
TRBV7-8	TRBJ2-1	.	.	TGTGCCAGCAGCTTGGACGGATACTCCTACAATGAGCAGTTCTTC	CASSLDGYSYNEQFF
TRBV12-3/TRBV12-4	TRBJ2-7	many	.	TGTGCCAGCAGTTTTGGATCCTACGAGCAGTACTTC	CASSFGSYEQYF